The present T cell receptor (beta chain) was sequenced within a study of T cell responses to AZD1222 COVID-19 vaccine. Study results and caveats: Baseline serostatus was positive in only a handful of AZD1222 recipients. Repertoires were obtained only post-peak T cell response. Close to half of all spike-specific TCRs reportedly target regions of the variants that are unmutated. Spike-wide vaccine-associated CD4 TCRs dominated at 160-218 and 743-854.

Generated by immunoSEQ multiplex PCR, the TCRdb table keeps only in-frame clones and is missing some. The sample lists around 120,000 clones, about 88% seen once, with around 19% in the top ten. The CDR3 runs to 13 residues. Germline CDR1 and CDR2: LGHDT and YNNKEL (reference sequence). The V and J ends lost 2 bases and 11 bases, in that order; junction bases with no gene match: 6. Details on this clone: Antigen unknown.

The source material was peripheral blood, sampled on day 0 of MenACWY control vaccination. This TCR derives from an adult in good health. The rearrangement links TRBV3-1 (or the pseudogene TRBV3-2) to TRBJ1-1; 9 bases agree with TRBD1. As DNA, the CDR3 is TGTGCCAGCAGCCAACAGGACAGGGGCTTGGCTTTCTTT. Translating it yields CASSQQDRGLAFF.